This record looks at one T cell receptor beta chain sequence and its context. The sample comes from a study of blood T cell repertoires in COVID-19. Study information: Acute and convalescent COVID-19 samples came from the United States, Italy and Spain. The analysed material was cDNA or gDNA that came from T cells, B-cell-depleted T cells, or PBMCs.

Authors' analysis steps: The assay estimated nucleated cells by amplifying reference gene primers. Sequencing used immunoSEQ multiplex PCR; TCRdb keeps in-frame clones, though not all of them. The V and J calls and clone size come from that table; D and trimming were worked out from the DNA. The table has fewer than 85,000 clones, around 91% seen once. Germline assignment: CDR1 LNHDA and CDR2 SQIVND (reference sequence). V lost 1 base and J 2 bases, leaving 9 bases between the germline ends. The CDR3 spans 14 residues. This TCR was recovered from a human donor in a cohort sampled during active COVID-19. The sequenced material came from peripheral blood. The gene calls are TRBV19 and TRBJ2-7; tentative D call: TRBD1 (6 bases). This chain's CDR3 is CASSIGRDTYEQYF. CDR3 bases: TGTGCCAGTAGTATAGGACGGGACACCTACGAGCAGTACTTC.